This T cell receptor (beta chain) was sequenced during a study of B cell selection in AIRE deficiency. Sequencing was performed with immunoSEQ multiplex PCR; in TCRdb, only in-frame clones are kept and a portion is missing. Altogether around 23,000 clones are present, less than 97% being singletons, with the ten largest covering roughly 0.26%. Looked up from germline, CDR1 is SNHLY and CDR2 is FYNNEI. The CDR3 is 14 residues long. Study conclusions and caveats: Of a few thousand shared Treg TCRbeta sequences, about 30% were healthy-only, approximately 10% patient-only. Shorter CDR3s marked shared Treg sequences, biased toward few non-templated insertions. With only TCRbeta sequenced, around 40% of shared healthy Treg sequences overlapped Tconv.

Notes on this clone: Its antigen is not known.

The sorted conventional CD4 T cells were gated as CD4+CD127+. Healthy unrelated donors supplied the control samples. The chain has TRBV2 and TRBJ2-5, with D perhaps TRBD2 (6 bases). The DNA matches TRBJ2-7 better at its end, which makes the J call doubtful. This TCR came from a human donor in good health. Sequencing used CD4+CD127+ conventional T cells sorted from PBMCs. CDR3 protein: CASRPDWAGGEQYF. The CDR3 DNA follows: TGTGCCAGCAGGCCGGACTGGGCCGGGGGCGAGCAGTACTTC.